The rows below give T cell receptor beta chains drawn from one sample of a study of beta chain features in type 1 diabetes. TCRdb's table, derived via immunoSEQ multiplex PCR, lists solely in-frame clones and lacks some. Of 900,000 or so clones in the sample, roughly a sixth were seen once. The sequenced material came from naive CD4+ T cells from blood. Source of these receptors: a woman younger than 35 in good health. Both conserved end residues are part of each CDR3. A D gene is named only where the DNA matches it firmly. Size values are once, few and many counts, or a class for expanded clones, and some rows have none.

CDR3nt: TGCGCCAGCAGCTTGTGGCAGGGGATTAAGGTCTACGAGCAGTACTTC
CDR3aa: CASSLWQGIKVYEQYF
len: 16
v_gene: TRBV5-1
j_gene: TRBJ2-7
d_gene: NA
abundance: NA

CDR3nt: TGTGCCAGCAGCTTGGGGATAGGACTAGCGGGAGACACCGGGGAGCTGTTTTTT
CDR3aa: CASSLGIGLAGDTGELFF
len: 18
v_gene: TRBV7-6
j_gene: TRBJ2-2
d_gene: TRBD2
abundance: NA

CDR3nt: TGTGCCAGCAGCTTATTAGCCAGGGCGAAACCTAGCTCCTACGAGCAGTACTTC
CDR3aa: CASSLLARAKPSSYEQYF
len: 18
v_gene: TRBV7-2
j_gene: TRBJ2-7
d_gene: NA
abundance: NA

CDR3nt: TGTGCCAGCAGCTGGGGCCCCAGGCCCTACGAGCAGTACTTC
CDR3aa: CASSWGPRPYEQYF
len: 14
v_gene: TRBV5-6
j_gene: TRBJ2-7
d_gene: NA
abundance: NA

CDR3nt: TGTGCCAGCAGCGTTGTGACAGATACGCAGTATTTT
CDR3aa: CASSVVTDTQYF
len: 12
v_gene: TRBV11-2
j_gene: TRBJ2-3
d_gene: NA
abundance: NA

CDR3nt: TGTGCCAGCAGCTTAGCGCCACATAGCAATCAGCCCCAGCATTTT
CDR3aa: CASSLAPHSNQPQHF
len: 15
v_gene: TRBV7-2
j_gene: TRBJ1-5
d_gene: NA
abundance: few

CDR3nt: TGTGCCACCAGACTTAATCGGGAGGACACTGAAGCTTTCTTT
CDR3aa: CATRLNREDTEAFF
len: 14
v_gene: TRBV15
j_gene: TRBJ1-1
d_gene: NA
abundance: few

CDR3nt: TGTGCCAGCAGCTCCCCGACAGGGAATGAAAAACTGTTTTTT
CDR3aa: CASSSPTGNEKLFF
len: 14
v_gene: TRBV7-9
j_gene: TRBJ1-4
d_gene: TRBD1
abundance: NA

CDR3nt: TGTGCCAGTAGTATCGGGAGCCAAGGGGCGGCCGGGGAGCTGTTTTTT
CDR3aa: CASSIGSQGAAGELFF
len: 16
v_gene: TRBV19
j_gene: TRBJ2-2
d_gene: NA
abundance: few

CDR3nt: TGTGCCAGCAGCGGGCGGGAGGATAGCAATGAGCAGTTCTTC
CDR3aa: CASSGREDSNEQFF
len: 14
v_gene: TRBV4-2
j_gene: TRBJ2-1
d_gene: TRBD2
abundance: few

CDR3nt: TGTGCCAGCAGCTTAGCCAGTAATACGCAGTATTTT
CDR3aa: CASSLASNTQYF
len: 12
v_gene: TRBV7-2
j_gene: TRBJ2-3
d_gene: NA
abundance: few

CDR3nt: TGTGCCAGCAGGCGCCGGGACAGGGGCACCGGGGAGCTGTTTTTT
CDR3aa: CASRRRDRGTGELFF
len: 15
v_gene: TRBV7-2
j_gene: TRBJ2-2
d_gene: TRBD1
abundance: NA

CDR3nt: TGTGCCAGCAACAGCGGAAGTGGCGGGGAGCTGTTTTTT
CDR3aa: CASNSGSGGELFF
len: 13
v_gene: TRBV11-2
j_gene: TRBJ2-2
d_gene: NA
abundance: NA

CDR3nt: TGTGCCAGCAGCTTATTAGAACCGGGGGTCCCGTACCAAGAGACCCAGTACTTC
CDR3aa: CASSLLEPGVPYQETQYF
len: 18
v_gene: TRBV7-3
j_gene: TRBJ2-5
d_gene: NA
abundance: few

CDR3nt: TGTGCCAGCAGCTTAGCGCTGCCCTCCTACGAGCAGTACTTC
CDR3aa: CASSLALPSYEQYF
len: 14
v_gene: TRBV7-2
j_gene: TRBJ2-7
d_gene: NA
abundance: NA

CDR3nt: TGTGCCAGCAGCGTCGGACCGAGCCACTCTGGAAACACCATATATTTT
CDR3aa: CASSVGPSHSGNTIYF
len: 16
v_gene: TRBV5-6
j_gene: TRBJ1-3
d_gene: NA
abundance: few

CDR3nt: TGTGCCAGCAGCACCGAATCGAGCTCCTACAATGAGCAGTTCTTC
CDR3aa: CASSTESSSYNEQFF
len: 15
v_gene: TRBV7-9
j_gene: TRBJ2-1
d_gene: NA
abundance: few

CDR3nt: TGTGCCAGCAGCGTAGGCCCTGTCGGACCTGGAAACACCATATATTTT
CDR3aa: CASSVGPVGPGNTIYF
len: 16
v_gene: TRBV9
j_gene: TRBJ1-3
d_gene: NA
abundance: few

CDR3nt: TGTGCCAGCAGTTTGGAGGGAGCCCGGCGGAACACTGAAGCTTTCTTT
CDR3aa: CASSLEGARRNTEAFF
len: 16
v_gene: TRBV28
j_gene: TRBJ1-1
d_gene: NA
abundance: NA

CDR3nt: TGCAGCGTTCTCAGCTTGGGTTTCGATAGCCACCGCACAGATACGCAGTATTTT
CDR3aa: CSVLSLGFDSHRTDTQYF
len: 18
v_gene: TRBV29-1
j_gene: TRBJ2-3
d_gene: NA
abundance: NA

CDR3nt: TGTGCCAGCAGCCACCTGGGAGGATATACGCAGTATTTT
CDR3aa: CASSHLGGYTQYF
len: 13
v_gene: TRBV7-8
j_gene: TRBJ2-3
d_gene: NA
abundance: few

CDR3nt: TGTGCCAGCAGTTCGCAGAGGACAGGGGGGTTGTACTTC
CDR3aa: CASSSQRTGGLYF
len: 13
v_gene: TRBV27
j_gene: TRBJ2-4
d_gene: TRBD1
abundance: few

CDR3nt: TGTGCCATCAGTGACTACTCTGGGGCCAACGTCCTGACTTTC
CDR3aa: CAISDYSGANVLTF
len: 14
v_gene: TRBV6-6
j_gene: TRBJ2-6
d_gene: NA
abundance: few

CDR3nt: TGCGCCAGCACCCGGACCGGGACAGGGGATGAGGTGGACACTGAAGCTTTCTTT
CDR3aa: CASTRTGTGDEVDTEAFF
len: 18
v_gene: TRBV5-1
j_gene: TRBJ1-1
d_gene: TRBD1
abundance: NA

CDR3nt: TGTGCCAGCAGTACTAGACAGGGTTACATTCAGTACTTC
CDR3aa: CASSTRQGYIQYF
len: 13
v_gene: TRBV27
j_gene: TRBJ2-4
d_gene: TRBD1
abundance: NA

CDR3nt: TGTGCCAGCAGTTTTCGTGGTTTCAGGAGCAATCAGCCCCAGCATTTT
CDR3aa: CASSFRGFRSNQPQHF
len: 16
v_gene: TRBV28
j_gene: TRBJ1-5
d_gene: NA
abundance: few

CDR3nt: TGTGCCAGCAGCTTCTCAGCAGTTTCCTACGAGCAGTACTTC
CDR3aa: CASSFSAVSYEQYF
len: 14
v_gene: TRBV7-2
j_gene: TRBJ2-7
d_gene: NA
abundance: NA